The 26 T cell receptor beta chains below were found in one sample sequenced in a study of T cell clonality in common variable immunodeficiency (dated by TCRdb to 2013 to 2016). The library was generated by the immunoSEQ multiplex PCR assay. Imported from immuneACCESS, the table was reduced by TCRdb to in-frame sequences with V and J called. These copies leave out some clones; in studies compared against another copy, an unresolved V gene accounts for under half, and the cause of the remainder is not known. This sample includes roughly 40,000 clones, and none of them was observed just once. The top ten constitute 2.8% of the sample. The sample comprised peripheral blood mononuclear cells. These receptors all stem from a person aged 18-70 years in good health.

This clone came up many times. The CDR3 DNA, read in part, is TGTGCCAGTAGTATAGATCCAGGGTTAGGGACTGAA. Its translation is CASSIDPGLGTE. In full, the CDR3 reads CASSIDPGLGTEAFF. The V gene is TRBV19, the J gene TRBJ1-1; D may be TRBD1 (5 bases). Read sequence stops 3 residues before the CDR3 end, and the germline J gene provides the missing end. This CDR3 is 15 amino acids long. The ends were cut back, 0 bases at V and 5 bases at J, with 13 bases in the middle. Per the germline V gene, CDR1 is LNHDA and CDR2 is SQIVND (reference sequence).

This clone was recorded at least ten times. The read comes to an end 3 residues before the CDR3 does, leaving the germline J gene to fill in the end. The rearrangement uses TRBV20-1 and TRBJ1-5; D not resolved. The germline V gene encodes CDR1 DFQATT and CDR2 SNEGSKA (reference sequence). The CDR3 contains 13 residues. With 0 bases removed from V and 6 bases from J, the gap between germline ends came to 9 bases. CDR3 DNA, as far as it was read: TGCAGTGCTAGAGACCGGGTTTCTCAGCCC. Its protein product is CSARDRVSQP. The full CDR3 protein reads CSARDRVSQPQHF.

This clone was counted many times. The read finishes 3 residues shy of the CDR3 end, and the germline J gene is used to complete it. The chain joins TRBV5-1 to TRBJ1-2; D uncertain. With 1 base removed from V and 4 bases from J, the gap between germline ends came to 11 bases. This CDR3 has 14 amino acids. Germline assignment: CDR1 SGHRS and CDR2 YFSETQ. Partial CDR3 DNA: TGCGCCAGCAGCTTGCAATCTGAGGCCTATGGC. This sequence encodes CASSLQSEAYG. The CDR3 as a whole reads CASSLQSEAYGYTF.

This clone was recorded many times. The missing CDR3 end, 3 residues past where the read stops, is filled in from the germline J gene. This chain uses TRBV13 with TRBJ1-3; a weak D match, TRBD1 (5 bases). The germline gives CDR1 PRHDT, CDR2 FYEKMQ (reference sequence). The V end lost 1 base, the J end lost 0 bases, and 7 bases lay between the germline ends. This CDR3 spans 15 amino acids. Partial CDR3 DNA: TGTGCCAGCAGCTTAGCCAGGGACTCTGGAAACACC. Its translation: CASSLARDSGNT. The entire CDR3 sequence reads CASSLARDSGNTIYF.

This clone was observed many times. Read data end 3 residues before the CDR3 end; the end is taken from the germline J gene. The V gene is TRBV12-3 or TRBV12-4, the J gene TRBJ1-1, with D possibly being TRBD1 (5 bases). The CDR3 length is 16 residues. Trimming stripped 0 bases from V and 5 bases from J, with 16 bases between. CDR3 region: CASSLAPRRAGTEAFF. Partial CDR3 DNA: TGTGCCAGCAGTTTAGCGCCCCGCAGGGCGGGGACTGAA.

Ten or more counts support this clone. With the read ending 3 residues before the CDR3 end, the germline J gene is used to fill in that end. The V call is TRBV7-6, the J call TRBJ1-1, with 10 nucleotides matching TRBD1. The CDR3 is 18 residues long. The J segment lost 0 bases and the V segment lost 5 bases, leaving 12 bases of the junction unmatched. Per the germline V gene, CDR1 is SGHVS and CDR2 is FNYEAQ. The part of the CDR3 DNA that was read is TGTGCCAGCAGCGCCCTCAGACAGGGGGCCCTTATGAACACTGAA. Protein sequence: CASSALRQGALMNTE. The whole CDR3 protein reads CASSALRQGALMNTEAFF.

This clone was recorded at least ten times. From the germline J gene comes the end of the CDR3, since the read stops 3 residues before it. The rearrangement links TRBV19 to TRBJ2-2, with D possibly being TRBD1 (5 bases). Germline V CDR1 and CDR2: LNHDA, SQIVND (reference sequence). CDR3 size: 12 residues. V was trimmed by 8 bases and J by 3 bases, leaving 7 bases between them. CDR3 bases read: TGTGCCAGTTCGACAGACACCGGGGAG. It specifies CASSTDTGE. The full CDR3 sequence reads CASSTDTGELFF.

Concerning this clone: The sequenced fragment ends 3 residues before the CDR3 boundary, so the rest is inferred from the germline J gene. The gene calls are TRBV19 and TRBJ1-2; weak D call: TRBD1 (5 bases). The CDR3 has 15 amino acids. Germline CDR1 LNHDA, CDR2 SQIVND (reference sequence). Here the CDR3 reads CASSNLAGGIYDYTF. Incomplete CDR3 DNA: TGTGCCAGTAGTAATCTAGCGGGGGGGATCTACGAC.

Notes on this clone: The read finishes 3 residues shy of the CDR3 end, and the germline J gene is used to complete it. The chain employs TRBV5-1 and TRBJ2-7; D gene ambiguous. There are 14 residues in the CDR3. The V gene lost 0 bases and the J gene lost 0 bases, with 7 bases spanning the gap. Germline CDR1 is SGHRS and CDR2 is YFSETQ. The CDR3 sequence is CASSLDPGSYEQYF. The covered CDR3 bases are TGCGCCAGCAGCTTGGACCCGGGCTCCTACGAG.

The sample holds many counts of this clone. Read coverage stops 3 residues before the CDR3 terminus; the germline J gene supplies the remainder. The rearrangement joins TRBV12-3 or TRBV12-4 to TRBJ2-2; D is ambiguous. Deletions cut 6 bases from V and 7 bases from J, with 9 bases between. The CDR3 consists of 12 residues. The CDR3 sequence is CASRHRGGELFF. Incomplete CDR3 DNA: TGTGCCAGCAGGCACAGAGGCGGGGAG.

This clone was counted many times. The read finishes 3 residues shy of the CDR3 end, and the germline J gene is used to complete it. The rearrangement uses TRBV3-1 (or the pseudogene TRBV3-2) and TRBJ2-5; 9 nucleotides agree with TRBD1. After removal of 0 bases from V and 2 bases from J, the junction contained 1 base not matched to a gene. The length of the CDR3 is 15 residues. The germline V gene has CDR1 LGHDT and CDR2 YNNKEL (reference sequence). The CDR3 region is CASSQEGTGQETQYF. The CDR3 bases that were read are TGTGCCAGCAGCCAAGAGGGGACAGGGCAAGAGACC.

This clone was detected only a few times. The read stops 3 residues short of the end of the CDR3; the missing end is completed from the germline J gene. V usage is TRBV6-4 and J usage is TRBJ2-2; 12 nucleotides align to TRBD1. The CDR3 covers 17 residues. From germline, CDR1 is MRHNA and CDR2 SNTAGT. Trimming at V came to 2 bases and at J to 6 bases, leaving 7 bases not matched to a gene. The CDR3 region is CASSDETGQGAPGELFF. The DNA read from the CDR3 is TGTGCCAGCAGTGACGAAACGGGACAGGGGGCTCCCGGGGAG.

This clone was counted ten times or more. The read falls 3 residues short of the CDR3 end, and the missing part is taken from the germline J gene. The chain has TRBV7-3 and TRBJ2-3, with no clear D. Trimming pared 1 base from V and 3 bases from J, leaving 26 bases between. The CDR3 is made up of 20 amino acids. Germline CDR1 is SGHTA and CDR2 is FQGTGA. CDR3 residues: CASSLKRIESTKLKTDTQYF. CDR3 DNA (partial): TGTGCCAGCAGCTTAAAACGTATCGAGAGTACTAAACTAAAGACAGATACG.

This clone was seen repeatedly, ten times or more. From the germline J gene comes the end of the CDR3, since the read stops 3 residues before it. The chain uses TRBV29-1 and TRBJ1-2; no reliable D call. Trimming stripped 5 bases from V and 4 bases from J, with 11 bases between. The CDR3 covers 12 residues. In germline, CDR1 is SQVTM, CDR2 ANQGSEA. The CDR3 region is CSVSSGPYGYTF. The DNA read from the CDR3 is TGCAGCGTTTCGTCTGGGCCCTATGGC.

This clone was picked up many times. The read ends 3 residues early relative to the CDR3; the germline J gene fills the gap. The chain carries TRBV6-2 or TRBV6-3 and TRBJ2-2; 7 positions match TRBD1. Germline V gene lookup returns CDR1 MNHEY and CDR2 SVGEGT. Trimming cost V 6 bases and J 6 bases; bases outside gene matches: 4. This CDR3 spans 13 amino acids. The DNA read from the CDR3 is TGTGCCAGCAGGATGACAGGGTCCGGGGAG. Translating gives CASRMTGSGE. The full-length CDR3 reads as CASRMTGSGELFF.

This clone was seen ten or more times. The covered CDR3 bases are TGTGCCAGCAGTGAAAATACGGGTTCACCC. Protein sequence: CASSENTGSP. The entire CDR3 protein is CASSENTGSPLHF. V gene TRBV2 combines with J gene TRBJ1-6; D is uncertain. The CDR3 end lies 3 residues beyond the end of the read and is filled in from the germline J gene. V was cut by 2 bases and J by 9 bases, with 8 bases left in between. The CDR3 runs to 13 residues. Germline values: CDR1 SNHLY, CDR2 FYNNEI.

With respect to this clone: Read sequence stops 3 residues before the CDR3 end, and the germline J gene provides the missing end. This rearrangement joins TRBV7-9 to TRBJ1-2, with D perhaps matching TRBD1 (5 bases). Germline V gene lookup returns CDR1 SEHNR and CDR2 FQNEAQ (reference sequence). This CDR3 has 15 residues. The CDR3 spells CASSQGTSYSYDYTF. CDR3 DNA, as far as it was read: TGTGCCAGCAGCCAAGGGACTTCCTACTCCTACGAC.

This clone was counted many times. The CDR3 extends 3 residues past the end of the read, so its final part is completed from the germline J gene. The gene calls are TRBV6-1 and TRBJ1-2, with 9 bases fitting TRBD1. J lost 4 bases, V lost 2 bases, and 8 bases had no gene match. Germline CDR1 and CDR2: MNHNS and SASEGT. The CDR3 is made up of 16 amino acids. The sequenced CDR3 bases are TGTGCCAGCAGTGAAAGGGACAGGGTGAGATTCTATGGC. It encodes CASSERDRVRFYG. The full CDR3 protein reads CASSERDRVRFYGYTF.

Note on this clone: The read comes to an end 3 residues before the CDR3 does, leaving the germline J gene to fill in the end. The V and J genes are TRBV7-8 and TRBJ2-1; D call uncertain. The germline V gene encodes CDR1 SGHVS and CDR2 FQNEAQ. Trimming shortened V by 1 base and J by 2 bases, and 6 bases separated the two germline ends. This CDR3 spans 14 amino acids. The sequenced CDR3 bases are TGTGCCAGCAGCTTAGAGCGCGCCTACAATGAG. Amino acids: CASSLERAYNE. The full CDR3 is CASSLERAYNEQFF.

This clone was detected ten times or more. The read ends 3 residues early relative to the CDR3; the germline J gene fills the gap. The rearrangement links TRBV18 to TRBJ2-7, with 7 bases matching TRBD1. The J segment lost 2 bases and the V segment lost 3 bases, leaving 7 bases of the junction unmatched. CDR3 length: 15 amino acids. The germline CDR1 and CDR2 sequences are KGHSH and LQKENI. CDR3 DNA, as far as it was read: TGTGCCAGCTCACCCGAGACAGGGTCAACCTACGAG. Protein: CASSPETGSTYE. The entire CDR3 sequence reads CASSPETGSTYEQYF.

This clone has a count of ten or more. CDR3 in amino acids: CAWSEGTGNEKLFF. The sequenced CDR3 bases are TGTGCCTGGAGTGAGGGGACAGGAAATGAAAAA. The chain uses TRBV30 and TRBJ1-4; TRBD1 aligns across 8 bases. Sequencing ends 3 residues short of the CDR3 end; the germline J gene provides the rest. The CDR3 consists of 14 residues. The germline CDR1 and CDR2 sequences are GTSNPN and SVGIG (reference sequence). The V segment lost 1 base and the J segment 5 bases; nucleotides outside the gene matches: 3.

This clone appeared many times. The DNA ends 3 residues before the CDR3 does, and the rest of the CDR3 is filled in from the germline J gene. The chain recombines TRBV7-6 with TRBJ2-1; no clear D gene. This CDR3 has 12 residues. Trimming pared 3 bases from V and 3 bases from J, leaving 3 bases between. Germline V CDR1 and CDR2: SGHVS, FNYEAQ. The DNA read from the CDR3 is TGTGCCAGCAGCTTCCTCTACAATGAG. It encodes CASSFLYNE. The entire CDR3 is CASSFLYNEQFF. Full variable domain (rest looked up from reference TRBV7-6 and TRBJ2-1): GAGVSQSPRYKVTKRGQDVALRCDPISGHVSLYWYRQALGQGPEFLTYFNYEAQQDKSGLPNDRFSAERPEGSISTLTIQRTEQRDSAMYRCASSFLYNEQFFGPGTRLTVL.

This clone appeared many times. The read finishes 3 residues shy of the CDR3 end, and the germline J gene is used to complete it. The chain employs TRBV19 and TRBJ1-2, with TRBD1 as a possible D gene (6 bases). This CDR3 contains 12 residues. Trimming stripped 10 bases from V and 4 bases from J, with 13 bases between. CDR1 is LNHDA, CDR2 SQIVND, per germline (reference sequence). CDR3 DNA, as far as it was read: TGTGCCACCCTGGGACAAGTCTATGGC. Protein sequence: CATLGQVYG. The entire CDR3 reads CATLGQVYGYTF.

Details on this clone: The read halts 3 residues ahead of the CDR3 end, with the missing end drawn from the germline J gene. The chain is built from TRBV2 and TRBJ2-3; D not resolved. Trimming pared 2 bases from V and 7 bases from J, leaving 4 bases between. CDR3 length equals 11 residues. The V gene's germline CDR1 is SNHLY and CDR2 FYNNEI. Here the CDR3 reads CASSESNTQYF. The sequenced part of the CDR3 DNA is TGTGCCAGCAGTGAATCAAATACG.

This clone was observed many times. The read halts 3 residues ahead of the CDR3 end, with the missing end drawn from the germline J gene. J is TRBJ1-1 and V is TRBV5-1, with a possible D match to TRBD1 (6 bases). Germline V lookup: CDR1 SGHRS, CDR2 YFSETQ. There are 16 residues in the CDR3. V lost 4 bases, J lost 3 bases, and 19 bases lay in between. The CDR3 reads CASSTNPRGADTEAFF. CDR3 DNA, as far as it was read: TGCGCCAGCAGCACCAATCCGCGGGGGGCGGACACTGAA.

The sample holds many counts of this clone. The read ends 3 residues early relative to the CDR3; the germline J gene fills the gap. The V gene is TRBV13, the J gene TRBJ1-2; 8 bases are a match to TRBD1. CDR3 length equals 14 residues. The V gene's germline CDR1 is PRHDT and CDR2 FYEKMQ (reference sequence). The V and J ends lost 6 bases and 0 bases, in that order; junction bases with no gene match: 3. The CDR3 DNA, read in part, is TGTGCCAGCAGGGACAGGGACGCTAACTATGGC. As protein: CASRDRDANYG. The full CDR3 sequence reads CASRDRDANYGYTF. The full variable domain, in which reference TRBV13 and TRBJ1-2 provide the parts outside the CDR3, is AAGVIQSPRHLIKEKRETATLKCYPIPRHDTVYWYQQGPGQDPQFLISFYEKMQSDKGSIPDRFSAQQFSDYHSELNMSSLELGDSALYFCASRDRDANYGYTFGSGTRLTVV.